A single sample gave rise to the 16 T cell receptor beta chains below, sequenced in a study of blood T cell repertoires in COVID-19. Measured with immunoSEQ multiplex PCR; TCRdb has only the in-frame clones, and not every one. The sample holds some 170,000 clones, over 70% seen once. The specimen was peripheral blood. Receptors originate from a man in his 70s with acute or convalescent COVID-19.

The V and J genes are TRBV28 and TRBJ2-7; D not certain. Germline lookup yields CDR1 MDHEN and CDR2 SYDVKM. The CDR3 spans 13 residues. The V end was cut by 2 bases, the J end by 0 bases, with 5 bases between. In DNA, the CDR3 is TGTGCCAGCAGTTTAAACAGCTCCTACGAGCAGTACTTC. Translating it yields CASSLNSSYEQYF.

The CDR3 reads CASSYSPTSEEQFF. The DNA of the CDR3 is TGTGCCAGCAGTTACTCTCCGACTAGCGAGGAGCAGTTCTTC. J is TRBJ2-1 and V is TRBV6-5, with TRBD2 identical over 8 bases. The trim removed 0 bases at V and 10 bases at J, leaving 5 bases unmatched. This CDR3 region has 14 residues. Germline V gene lookup returns CDR1 MNHEY and CDR2 SVGAGI.

This chain joins TRBV5-1 and TRBJ2-1; maybe TRBD1 (5 bases). This CDR3 has 15 residues. Germline V CDR1 and CDR2: SGHRS, YFSETQ. The ends were cut back, 5 bases at V and 0 bases at J, with 12 bases in the middle. CDR3 DNA sequence: TGCGCCAGCAGTTGGGGCAGCAACTCCTACAATGAGCAGTTCTTC. Its protein is CASSWGSNSYNEQFF.

This clone was seen only a few times. The chain carries TRBV19 and TRBJ2-1, with TRBD2 matching 8 bases. The CDR3 spans 17 residues. V gave up 3 bases and J gave up 0 bases; unmatched junction bases: 7. CDR1 LNHDA and CDR2 SQIVND come from the germline V gene (reference sequence). The CDR3 DNA follows: TGTGCCAGTAGTATCCCCTCTAGCGGGCCCTCCTACAATGAGCAGTTCTTC. It specifies CASSIPSSGPSYNEQFF.

There are a few counts of this clone. This sequence joins TRBV11-2 and TRBJ2-7; 10 positions agree with TRBD2. Germline assignment: CDR1 SGHAT and CDR2 FQNNGV. The V gene end was trimmed by 4 bases and the J gene end by 2 bases; junction bases not matched to a gene: 5. The CDR3 sequence is 15 residues long. DNA of the CDR3: TGTGCCAGCAGCTACGGGACTAGCGTAGCCTACGAGCAGTACTTC. It codes for CASSYGTSVAYEQYF.

V is TRBV7-9 and J is TRBJ2-5; a possible D gene is TRBD1 (5 bases). The V end was cut by 0 bases, the J end by 1 base, with 9 bases between. The germline V gene has CDR1 SEHNR and CDR2 FQNEAQ (reference sequence). The CDR3 consists of 15 residues. The CDR3 sequence is CASSLAPRGQETQYF. CDR3 nucleotides: TGTGCCAGCAGCTTAGCCCCTAGGGGCCAAGAGACCCAGTACTTC.

This clone was counted ten times or more. The chain joins TRBV28 to TRBJ2-3; TRBD2 matches 7 bases. The J segment lost 2 bases and the V segment lost 4 bases, leaving 12 bases of the junction unmatched. The CDR3 length is 17 residues. CDR1 is MDHEN, CDR2 SYDVKM, per germline. The chain's CDR3 is CASSSPLGLTDTDTQYF. As DNA, the CDR3 is TGTGCCAGCAGTTCACCCCTGGGACTAACCGACACAGATACGCAGTATTTT.

The chain couples TRBV18 to TRBJ1-1; weak D call: TRBD1 (6 bases). This CDR3 region has 13 residues. Germline assignment: CDR1 KGHSH and CDR2 LQKENI. The V end lost 3 bases, the J end lost 2 bases, and 7 bases lay between the germline ends. The CDR3 loop is CASSPDSNTEAFF. CDR3 sequence (DNA): TGTGCCAGCTCACCGGACAGTAACACTGAAGCTTTCTTT.

The gene calls are TRBV6-5 and TRBJ2-2, with a tentative D call TRBD2 (5 bases). The germline CDR1 and CDR2 sequences are MNHEY and SVGAGI. With 0 bases removed from V and 9 bases from J, the gap between germline ends came to 8 bases. This CDR3 region has 13 residues. The CDR3 reads CASSYSRERELFF. The CDR3 nucleotides read TGTGCCAGCAGTTACTCGAGGGAACGGGAGCTGTTTTTT.

The rearrangement uses TRBV25-1 and TRBJ2-2; 7 nucleotides align to TRBD1. The germline CDR1 and CDR2 sequences are MGHDK and SYGVNS. Losses at the gene ends were 6 bases for V and 1 base for J; bases not matched to a gene: 2. This CDR3 is built from 14 residues. This CDR3 is CASSRQGNTGELFF. DNA of the CDR3: TGTGCCAGCAGCCGACAGGGGAACACCGGGGAGCTGTTTTTT.

This clone is a singleton in its sample. This chain links TRBV28 with TRBJ1-2; D unresolved. Germline V gene data show CDR1 as MDHEN and CDR2 as SYDVKM. The CDR3 is 12 residues long. V was trimmed by 3 bases and J by 8 bases, leaving 10 bases between them. In DNA form, the CDR3 reads TGTGCCAGCAGTTTCGTGGCGGGAGGCTACACCTTC. Amino acids: CASSFVAGGYTF.

The chain employs TRBV7-9 and TRBJ2-2, with 12 bases aligning to TRBD2. The CDR3 is made up of 16 amino acids. J lost 5 bases, V lost 1 base, and 2 bases had no gene match. Germline V lookup: CDR1 SEHNR, CDR2 FQNEAQ (reference sequence). As DNA, the CDR3 is TGTGCCAGCAGCTTAGACGGGACTAGCGGGACCGGGGAGCTGTTTTTT. Amino acid sequence: CASSLDGTSGTGELFF.

This chain joins TRBV10-1 and TRBJ2-7; TRBD1 matches 8 bases. V shed 3 bases and J 0 bases; nucleotides not matched to a gene: 7. Germline CDR1 WNHNN, CDR2 SYGVQD (reference sequence). The CDR3 is made up of 16 amino acids. CDR3 protein: CASSDPTDRASYEQYF. Here the CDR3 DNA reads TGCGCCAGCAGTGACCCAACGGACAGGGCCTCCTACGAGCAGTACTTC.

This clone was seen just once. V and J are TRBV28 and TRBJ2-3; no clear D gene. CDR3 length: 12 residues. The V end was cut by 6 bases, the J end by 5 bases, with 9 bases between. The V gene's germline CDR1 is MDHEN and CDR2 SYDVKM. CDR3 region: CASSQNQDTQYF. CDR3 in DNA: TGTGCCAGCAGCCAGAACCAAGATACGCAGTATTTT.

The V call is TRBV6-1, the J call TRBJ1-1; D is undetermined. CDR1 and CDR2 (germline): MNHNS, SASEGT. Deletions cut 0 bases from V and 4 bases from J, with 9 bases between. The CDR3 consists of 14 residues. The CDR3 coding sequence is TGTGCCAGCAGTGAAGCCCCCTGGAGCACTGAAGCTTTCTTT. Protein sequence: CASSEAPWSTEAFF.

This chain uses TRBV10-2 with TRBJ1-1; a possible D gene is TRBD1 (6 bases). The germline gives CDR1 WSHSY, CDR2 SAAADI. V was trimmed by 10 bases and J by 1 base, leaving 13 bases between them. The CDR3 length is 13 residues. The CDR3 protein is CATTGIGNTEAFF. Written as DNA, the CDR3 is TGCGCCACCACAGGGATTGGGAACACTGAAGCTTTCTTT.